This T cell receptor beta chain was recorded in a study of blood T cell repertoires in COVID-19. Membership in each cohort depended on participant-reported clinical history. Germline V lookup: CDR1 MRHNA, CDR2 SNTAGT. V trimming: 10 bases; J trimming: 1 base; junction bases outside the gene matches: 2. This CDR3 has 14 residues. Only in-frame clones appear in the TCRdb table, and some are missing; sequencing was by immunoSEQ multiplex PCR. The sample has approximately 230,000 clones, 85% to 90% seen once. The sample comprised PBMCs or T cells enriched from blood (not recorded which). V is TRBV6-4 and J is TRBJ2-2, with 11 bases that match TRBD2. The sequence came from a man aged 40-50 years who had recovered from COVID-19. CDR3 region: CATGTSGNTGELFF. CDR3 nucleotide sequence: TGTGCCACTGGGACTAGCGGGAACACCGGGGAGCTGTTTTTT.